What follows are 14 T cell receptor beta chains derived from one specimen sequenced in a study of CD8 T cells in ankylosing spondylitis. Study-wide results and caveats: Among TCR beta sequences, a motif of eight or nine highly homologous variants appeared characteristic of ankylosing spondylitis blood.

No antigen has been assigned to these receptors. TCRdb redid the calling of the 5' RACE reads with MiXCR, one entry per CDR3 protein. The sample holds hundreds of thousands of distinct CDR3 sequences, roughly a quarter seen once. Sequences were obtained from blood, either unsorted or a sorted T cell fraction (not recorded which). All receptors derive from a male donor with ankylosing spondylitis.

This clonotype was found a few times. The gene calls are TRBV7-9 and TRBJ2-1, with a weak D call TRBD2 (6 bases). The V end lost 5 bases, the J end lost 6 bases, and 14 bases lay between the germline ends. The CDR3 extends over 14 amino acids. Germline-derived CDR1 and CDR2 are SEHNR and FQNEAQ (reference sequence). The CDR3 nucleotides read TGTGCCAGCAGCCCCGGGACTCCCCTCAATGAGCAGTTCTTC. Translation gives CASSPGTPLNEQFF.

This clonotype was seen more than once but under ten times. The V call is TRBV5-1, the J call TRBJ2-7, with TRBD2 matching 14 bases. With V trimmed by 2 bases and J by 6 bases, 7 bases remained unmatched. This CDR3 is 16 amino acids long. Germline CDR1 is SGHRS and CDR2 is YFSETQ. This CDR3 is CASSFWGLAGEGEQYF. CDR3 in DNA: TGCGCCAGCAGCTTCTGGGGACTAGCGGGAGAAGGCGAGCAGTACTTC.

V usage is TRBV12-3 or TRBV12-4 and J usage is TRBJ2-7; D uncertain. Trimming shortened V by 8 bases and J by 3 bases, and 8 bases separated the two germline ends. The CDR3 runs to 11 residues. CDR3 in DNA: TGTGCCAGCGGTATTCTCTACGAGCAGTACTTC. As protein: CASGILYEQYF.

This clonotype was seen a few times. The CDR3 loop reads CASSVLGLPLTNEQFF. CDR3 nucleotide sequence: TGTGCCAGCAGTGTACTTGGACTACCTCTAACCAATGAGCAGTTCTTC. The V gene is TRBV6-5, the J gene TRBJ2-1; a possible D gene is TRBD2 (6 bases). There are 16 residues in the CDR3. The germline V gene has CDR1 MNHEY and CDR2 SVGAGI. Trimming pared 5 bases from V and 6 bases from J, leaving 20 bases between.

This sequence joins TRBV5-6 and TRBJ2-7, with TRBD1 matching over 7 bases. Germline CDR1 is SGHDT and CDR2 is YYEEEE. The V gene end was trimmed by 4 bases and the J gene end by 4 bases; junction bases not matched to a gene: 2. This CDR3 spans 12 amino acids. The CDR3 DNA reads TGTGCCAGCAGCCGACAGGGTTACGAGCAGTACGTC. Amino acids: CASSRQGYEQYV.

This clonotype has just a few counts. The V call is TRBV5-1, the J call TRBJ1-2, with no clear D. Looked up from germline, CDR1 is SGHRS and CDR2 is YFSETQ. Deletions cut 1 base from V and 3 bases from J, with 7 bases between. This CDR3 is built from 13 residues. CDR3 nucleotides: TGCGCCAGCAGCTTGACGTTGGACTATGGCTACACCTTC. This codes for CASSLTLDYGYTF.

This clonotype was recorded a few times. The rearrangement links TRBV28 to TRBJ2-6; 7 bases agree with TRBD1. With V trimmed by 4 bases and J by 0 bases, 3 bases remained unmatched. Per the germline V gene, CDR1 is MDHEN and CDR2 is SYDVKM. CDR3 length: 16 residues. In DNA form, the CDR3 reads TGTGCCAGCAGTTCCACAGGGGTCTCTGGGGCCAACGTCCTGACTTTC. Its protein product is CASSSTGVSGANVLTF.

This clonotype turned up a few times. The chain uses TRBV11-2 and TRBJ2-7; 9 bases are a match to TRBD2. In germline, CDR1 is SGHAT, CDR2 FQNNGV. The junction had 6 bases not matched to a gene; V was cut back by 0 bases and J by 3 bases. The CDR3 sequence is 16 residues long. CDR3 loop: CASSLDGTSIGYEQYV. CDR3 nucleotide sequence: TGTGCCAGCAGCTTAGACGGGACTAGCATCGGCTACGAGCAGTACGTC.

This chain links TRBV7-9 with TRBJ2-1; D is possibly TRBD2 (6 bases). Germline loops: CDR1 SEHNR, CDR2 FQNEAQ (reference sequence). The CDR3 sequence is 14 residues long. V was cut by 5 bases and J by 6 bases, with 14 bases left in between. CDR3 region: CASSPSAGINEQFF. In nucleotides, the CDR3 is TGTGCCAGCAGCCCGTCGGCGGGGATCAATGAGCAGTTCTTC. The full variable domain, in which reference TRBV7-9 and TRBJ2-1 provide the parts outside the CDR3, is DTGVSQNPRHKITKRGQNVTFRCDPISEHNRLYWYRQTLGQGPEFLTYFQNEAQLEKSRLLSDRFSAERPKGSFSTLEIQRTEQGDSAMYLCASSPSAGINEQFFGPGTRLTVL.

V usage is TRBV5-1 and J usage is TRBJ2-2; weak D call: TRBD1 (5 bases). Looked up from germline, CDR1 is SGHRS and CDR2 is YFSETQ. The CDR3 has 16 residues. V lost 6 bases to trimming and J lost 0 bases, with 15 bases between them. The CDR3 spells CASTTQGYTNTGELFF. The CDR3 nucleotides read TGCGCCAGCACCACTCAGGGCTATACGAACACCGGGGAGCTGTTTTTT.

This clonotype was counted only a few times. The CDR3 loop reads CASSLDGWEQYF. The CDR3 nucleotides read TGCGCCAGCAGCTTGGACGGGTGGGAGCAGTACTTC. The chain employs TRBV5-1 and TRBJ2-7; D remains ambiguous. The CDR3 loop spans 12 amino acids. The germline gives CDR1 SGHRS, CDR2 YFSETQ. Deletions cut 0 bases from V and 7 bases from J, with 8 bases between. Variable domain in full (rest from reference TRBV5-1 and TRBJ2-7): KAGVTQTPRYLIKTRGQQVTLSCSPISGHRSVSWYQQTPGQGLQFLFEYFSETQRNKGNFPGRFSGRQFSNSRSEMNVSTLELGDSALYLCASSLDGWEQYFGPGTRLTVT.

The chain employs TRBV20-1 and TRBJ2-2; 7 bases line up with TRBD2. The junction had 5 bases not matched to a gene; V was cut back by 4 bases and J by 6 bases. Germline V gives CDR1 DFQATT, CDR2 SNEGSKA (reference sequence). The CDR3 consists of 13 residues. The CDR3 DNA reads TGCAGTGCTAAACGGGGGAGGGCCGGGGAGCTGTTTTTT. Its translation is CSAKRGRAGELFF.

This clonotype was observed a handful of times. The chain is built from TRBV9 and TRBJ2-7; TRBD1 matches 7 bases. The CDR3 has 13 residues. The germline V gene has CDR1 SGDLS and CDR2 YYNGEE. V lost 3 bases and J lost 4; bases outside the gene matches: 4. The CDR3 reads CASSANRGYEQYF. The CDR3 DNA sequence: TGTGCCAGCAGCGCGAACAGGGGTTACGAGCAGTACTTC.

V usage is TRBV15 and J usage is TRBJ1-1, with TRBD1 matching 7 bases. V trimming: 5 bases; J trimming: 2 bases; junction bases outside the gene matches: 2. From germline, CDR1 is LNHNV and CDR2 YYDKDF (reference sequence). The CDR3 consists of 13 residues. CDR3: CATSWDSNTEAFF. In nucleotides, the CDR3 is TGTGCCACCAGCTGGGACAGTAACACTGAAGCTTTCTTT.